What follows are 12 T cell receptor beta chains derived from one specimen sequenced in a study of blood T cell repertoires in COVID-19. TCRdb's table, derived via immunoSEQ multiplex PCR, lists solely in-frame clones and lacks some. The sample carries 80,000 to 95,000 clones, around 84% recorded once. Sequencing was performed on peripheral blood. These receptor sequences come from an elderly woman in a cohort sampled during active or convalescent COVID-19.

The chain is built from TRBV28 and TRBJ1-1; D possibly corresponds to TRBD1 (5 bases). Trimming pared 6 bases from V and 7 bases from J, leaving 9 bases between. Germline CDR1 MDHEN, CDR2 SYDVKM. The CDR3 spans 11 residues. CDR3 coding DNA: TGTGCCAGCAGGGGACTACTTGAAGCTTTCTTT. This gives the protein CASRGLLEAFF.

This clone was detected only once. The chain recombines TRBV27 with TRBJ2-3; 10 bases line up with TRBD2. Germline-derived CDR1 and CDR2 are MNHEY and SMNVEV (reference sequence). Germline trimming cut 4 bases from V and 7 bases from J; bases unmatched to any gene: 5. This CDR3 comprises 14 residues. The CDR3 loop reads CASSSGLALYTQYF. The CDR3 DNA follows: TGTGCCAGCAGTTCGGGACTAGCGCTTTATACGCAGTATTTT.

This clone showed up just a few times. The chain links TRBV2 to TRBJ2-3; 9 positions agree with TRBD1. V gave up 5 bases and J gave up 0 bases; unmatched junction bases: 6. Germline loops: CDR1 SNHLY, CDR2 FYNNEI. The CDR3 spans 16 residues. CDR3 in DNA: TGTGCCAGCAGTAGACTACAGGGGGCGAGCACAGATACGCAGTATTTT. Amino acids: CASSRLQGASTDTQYF.

This clone was recorded a few times. V and J are TRBV5-5 and TRBJ2-7; 10 bases align to TRBD2. Per germline, CDR1 SGHKS and CDR2 YYEKEE (reference sequence). CDR3 length: 17 amino acids. V shed 2 bases and J 5 bases; nucleotides not matched to a gene: 13. The CDR3 nucleotides are TGTGCCAGCAGCTTACTAGCGGGGCTCACCCAGGGGGACGAGCAGTACTTC. Protein product: CASSLLAGLTQGDEQYF.

The chain links TRBV9 to TRBJ2-3, with no clear D. This CDR3 is 14 amino acids long. V gave up 2 bases and J gave up 1 base, with 8 bases separating them. Looked up from germline, CDR1 is SGDLS and CDR2 is YYNGEE. The CDR3 DNA is TGTGCCAGCAGCGTGGGCCCCGGCACAGATACGCAGTATTTT. It translates to CASSVGPGTDTQYF.

DNA of the CDR3: TGTGCCAGCACGCAGGGAAGTGCTGTGATCTACGAGCAGTACTTC. Its protein product is CASTQGSAVIYEQYF. The chain is built from TRBV11-2 and TRBJ2-7; the D gene is possibly TRBD1 (5 bases). Between the trimmed V and J ends, which lost 7 bases and 3 bases, there was a span of 19 bases. CDR1 and CDR2 (germline): SGHAT, FQNNGV. There are 15 residues in the CDR3.

The rearrangement links TRBV19 to TRBJ1-1; 7 positions match TRBD1. This CDR3 has 15 amino acids. The junction had 9 bases not matched to a gene; V was cut back by 5 bases and J by 3 bases. Germline V gene sequence: CDR1 LNHDA, CDR2 SQIVND (reference sequence). The CDR3 sequence is CASSWTGARDTEAFF. The CDR3 region has the DNA TGTGCCAGTAGTTGGACAGGAGCGAGGGACACTGAAGCTTTCTTT.

This rearrangement joins TRBV21-1 to TRBJ2-1; the table's D call, TRBD2, was not checked against the DNA. TRBV21-1 is a pseudogene. This CDR3 is built from 17 residues. CDR3 protein: CASSKDSSGHSYNEQFF. As DNA, the CDR3 is TGTGCCAGCAGCAAAGATTCTAGCGGGCACTCCTACAATGAGCAGTTCTTC.

This chain connects TRBV27 to TRBJ1-6, with D maybe TRBD1 (6 bases). V lost 9 bases, J lost 0 bases, and 15 bases lay in between. CDR1 and CDR2 (germline): MNHEY, SMNVEV (reference sequence). The CDR3 totals 16 residues. In DNA form, the CDR3 reads TGTGCCAGTCATCGGGGGGGCAGCTCCTATAATTCACCCCTCCACTTT. Translation: CASHRGGSSYNSPLHF.

A few counts support this clone. J is TRBJ2-3 and V is TRBV9; D is perhaps TRBD2 (6 bases). The CDR3 spans 15 residues. CDR1 is SGDLS, CDR2 YYNGEE, per germline. Trimming pared 4 bases from V and 0 bases from J, leaving 12 bases between. The CDR3, as DNA: TGTGCCAGCAGCCCGGGGGTAACTAGCACAGATACGCAGTATTTT. Its protein is CASSPGVTSTDTQYF.

In nucleotides, the CDR3 is TGTGCCAGCAGCCCTTCACCAGCGGGAGGCTACGAGCAGTACTTC. It codes for CASSPSPAGGYEQYF. The rearrangement uses TRBV27 and TRBJ2-7; 9 bases map to TRBD2. The germline gives CDR1 MNHEY, CDR2 SMNVEV (reference sequence). V lost 6 bases and J lost 3; bases outside the gene matches: 9. The CDR3 runs 15 residues.

The chain combines TRBV3-1 (or the pseudogene TRBV3-2) with TRBJ2-7, with 9 bases that match TRBD1. This CDR3 region has 14 residues. Germline CDR1 is LGHDT and CDR2 is YNNKEL (reference sequence). V lost 1 base and J lost 2; bases outside the gene matches: 0. The CDR3 DNA reads as TGTGCCAGCAGCCAAGGGACAGGGGCCTACGAGCAGTACGTC. Translated: CASSQGTGAYEQYV.